The clone carrying this TCR beta chain was seen at least ten times. Its antigen is not identified. This CDR3 has 20 amino acids. Germline values: CDR1 DFQATT, CDR2 SNEGSKA (reference sequence). Germline trimming cut 1 base from V and 3 bases from J; bases unmatched to any gene: 17. The TCR library protocol attached unique molecular identifiers to the individual cDNA molecules. TCRdb passed the 5' RACE reads through MiXCR, listing each CDR3 protein once. The table lists about 83,000 distinct CDR3 sequences, about 12% of them singletons. This sample was taken from a study of early T cells in non-severe SARS-CoV-2 infection. Study as a whole: Whole-blood bulk RNA, unsorted, was sequenced, and chains were unpaired.

Overall study findings and caveats: VDJdb-based matching was biased toward anti-spike CD8 responses and missed private and CD4 specificities.

The sample taken for sequencing was whole blood. This chain links TRBV20-1 with TRBJ1-6; 8 nucleotides match TRBD1. The clonotype was recovered from an adult who was a healthcare worker with PCR-confirmed SARS-CoV-2 infection or an uninfected control (not recorded which). CDR3 amino acids: CSARAGGQFSWERYNSPLHF. CDR3 nucleotides: TGCAGTGCTAGAGCAGGGGGCCAATTCTCTTGGGAACGCTATAATTCACCCCTCCACTTT.